A single sample gave rise to the 20 T cell receptor beta chains below, sequenced in a study of blood T cell repertoires in COVID-19. Here immunoSEQ multiplex PCR was the method, and the copy in TCRdb shows in-frame clones only, minus some. The repertoire holds 230,000 or so clones, with about 91% as singletons. The sample was PBMCs or T cells enriched from blood (not recorded which). Every receptor here comes from a woman in her thirties or forties with acute COVID-19.

The chain is built from TRBV30 and TRBJ2-5, with 12 bases aligning to TRBD2. CDR3 size: 15 residues. CDR1 and CDR2 (germline): GTSNPN, SVGIG (reference sequence). The J segment lost 5 bases and the V segment lost 8 bases, leaving 12 bases of the junction unmatched. CDR3 sequence reads: CAGTTSGSKGETQYF. The DNA of the CDR3 is TGTGCCGGGACGACTAGCGGGAGCAAAGGGGAGACCCAGTACTTC.

The table lists this clone with a count of one. The CDR3 is CASSVWGQGGNIQYF. In DNA form, the CDR3 reads TGTGCCAGCAGTGTGTGGGGGCAGGGGGGAAACATTCAGTACTTC. This chain links TRBV2 with TRBJ2-4, with a tentative D call TRBD1 (7 bases). Germline V lookup: CDR1 SNHLY, CDR2 FYNNEI. This CDR3 contains 15 residues. Trimming took off 4 bases at V and 6 bases at J, with 16 bases between the two ends.

The chain links TRBV24-1 to TRBJ2-2; D uncertain. The germline CDR1 and CDR2 sequences are KGHDR and SFDVKD. Trimming cost V 5 bases and J 5 bases, with 8 bases left between them. This CDR3 is 13 amino acids long. The CDR3 sequence: CATSAAGTGELFF. CDR3 in DNA: TGTGCCACCAGTGCCGCCGGGACCGGGGAGCTGTTTTTT.

The J gene is TRBJ2-2, the V gene TRBV11-2, with TRBD2 matching over 7 bases. Losses at the gene ends were 3 bases for V and 6 bases for J; bases not matched to a gene: 10. Germline V gene data show CDR1 as SGHAT and CDR2 as FQNNGV. This CDR3 has 16 residues. CDR3 DNA sequence: TGTGCCAGCAGCTTTTTTGGCGGGAGCAGGGCCGGGGAGCTGTTTTTT. Protein sequence: CASSFFGGSRAGELFF. Full variable domain (remainder filled in from reference TRBV11-2 and TRBJ2-2): EAGVAQSPRYKIIEKRQSVAFWCNPISGHATLYWYQQILGQGPKLLIQFQNNGVVDDSQLPKDRFSAERLKGVDSTLKIQPAKLEDSAVYLCASSFFGGSRAGELFFGEGSRLTVL.

This sequence joins TRBV5-1 and TRBJ2-7, with a possible D match to TRBD2 (5 bases). The germline CDR1 and CDR2 sequences are SGHRS and YFSETQ. V lost 0 bases to trimming and J lost 2 bases, with 9 bases between them. CDR3 length equals 14 residues. For the CDR3, the DNA is TGCGCCAGCAGCTTGGACGGACTTGCCTACGAGCAGTACGTC. This sequence encodes CASSLDGLAYEQYV.

In nucleotides, the CDR3 is TGTGCCAGCAGTGAAGGGACATTGAACACTGAAGCTTTCTTT. Translating it yields CASSEGTLNTEAFF. This rearrangement joins TRBV6-1 to TRBJ1-1; a possible D gene is TRBD1 (5 bases). The CDR3 loop spans 14 amino acids. Germline loops: CDR1 MNHNS, CDR2 SASEGT. Trimming pared 1 base from V and 0 bases from J, leaving 6 bases between.

The chain carries TRBV4-1 and TRBJ1-1, with no clear D. This CDR3 region has 15 residues. Between the trimmed V and J ends, which lost 2 bases and 5 bases, there was a span of 15 bases. Germline V gene sequence: CDR1 MGHRA, CDR2 YSYEKL. The CDR3, as DNA: TGCGCCAGCAGCCAAATGATTGGAGTGGTAACTGAAGCTTTCTTT. Amino acids: CASSQMIGVVTEAFF.

CDR3 DNA sequence: TGCGCCAGTCGGGACTTCTCTGGCTACACCTTC. The encoded protein is CASRDFSGYTF. This chain joins TRBV5-1 and TRBJ1-2; TRBD1 might be the D (5 bases). The CDR3 sequence is 11 residues long. Germline CDR1 reads SGHRS; CDR2 reads YFSETQ. Trimming took off 8 bases at V and 7 bases at J, with 12 bases between the two ends.

The chain couples TRBV5-1 to TRBJ1-3; 9 bases are a match to TRBD1. The CDR3 covers 16 residues. Germline CDR1 SGHRS, CDR2 YFSETQ. Germline trimming cut 0 bases from V and 0 bases from J; bases unmatched to any gene: 1. CDR3 protein: CASSLEGQGSGNTIYF. The DNA of the CDR3 is TGCGCCAGCAGCTTGGAGGGACAGGGCTCTGGAAACACCATATATTTT.

The CDR3 is CASSLLDRVYSRSSTDTQYF. In DNA form, the CDR3 reads TGTGCCAGCAGCTTATTGGACAGAGTTTACTCAAGATCTAGCACAGATACGCAGTATTTT. V usage is TRBV5-5 and J usage is TRBJ2-3; the D gene is possibly TRBD1 (6 bases). The CDR3 contains 20 residues. Trimming took off 2 bases at V and 0 bases at J, with 25 bases between the two ends. From germline, CDR1 is SGHKS and CDR2 YYEKEE (reference sequence).

This clone was seen just once. Written as DNA, the CDR3 is TGTGCCAGCAGGATACAGGGGGTATCCTACAATGAGCAGTTCTTC. Residues: CASRIQGVSYNEQFF. This rearrangement joins TRBV6-5 to TRBJ2-1, with 8 positions matching TRBD1. J lost 1 base, V lost 6 bases, and 5 bases had no gene match. Germline V CDR1 and CDR2: MNHEY, SVGAGI. The CDR3 has 15 amino acids.

The V gene is TRBV2, the J gene TRBJ2-3, with D maybe TRBD1 (5 bases). V was trimmed by 4 bases and J by 3 bases, leaving 23 bases between them. The CDR3 covers 18 residues. The germline V gene has CDR1 SNHLY and CDR2 FYNNEI. CDR3 sequence reads: CASSGSLWGSIVTDTQYF. CDR3 in DNA: TGTGCCAGCAGTGGAAGTTTGTGGGGCAGTATCGTGACAGATACGCAGTATTTT. The full variable domain, with the rest looked up from reference TRBV2 and TRBJ2-3, is EPEVTQTPSHQVTQMGQEVILRCVPISNHLYFYWYRQILGQKVEFLVSFYNNEISEKSEIFDDQFSVERPDGSNFTLKIRSTKLEDSAMYFCASSGSLWGSIVTDTQYFGPGTRLTVL.

CDR3 region: CASNKDRAYGYTF. The CDR3 region has the DNA TGTGCCAGTAATAAGGACAGGGCTTATGGCTACACCTTC. V and J are TRBV19 and TRBJ1-2; 8 bases agree with TRBD1. Per the germline V gene, CDR1 is LNHDA and CDR2 is SQIVND (reference sequence). Unmatched junction bases numbered 6, after V lost 7 bases and J lost 5 bases. This CDR3 has 13 residues.

V and J are TRBV11-3 and TRBJ2-7; tentatively, D is TRBD2 (5 bases). V was pared by 5 bases and J by 0 bases, with 14 bases between. Germline CDR1 and CDR2: SGHNT and YENEEA. This CDR3 region has 15 residues. The CDR3 is CASSPRGPSSYEQYV. The CDR3 nucleotides are TGTGCCAGCAGCCCTCGGGGTCCCAGCTCCTACGAGCAGTACGTC.

The rearrangement links TRBV30 to TRBJ2-3; D is uncertain. The germline gives CDR1 GTSNPN, CDR2 SVGIG (reference sequence). V was shortened by 0 bases and J by 5 bases, with 9 bases between the two germline ends. CDR3 length: 13 residues. The CDR3 is CAWSVGQKDTQYF. The CDR3 coding sequence is TGTGCCTGGAGTGTTGGTCAGAAAGATACGCAGTATTTT. Using reference TRBV30 and TRBJ2-3 for the parts outside the CDR3, the full variable domain is SQTIHQWPATLVQPVGSPLSLECTVEGTSNPNLYWYRQAAGRGLQLLFYSVGIGQISSEVPQNLSASRPQDRQFILSSKKLLLSDSGFYLCAWSVGQKDTQYFGPGTRLTVL.

The V call is TRBV19, the J call TRBJ1-1; 9 nucleotides line up with TRBD1. The CDR3 spans 14 residues. The J segment lost 4 bases and the V segment lost 7 bases, leaving 7 bases of the junction unmatched. Germline V gene sequence: CDR1 LNHDA, CDR2 SQIVND (reference sequence). The CDR3 sequence: CASNMGQGVTEAFF. The CDR3 nucleotides read TGTGCCAGTAACATGGGACAGGGCGTCACTGAAGCTTTCTTT.

The chain joins TRBV9 to TRBJ2-1; TRBD2 agrees at 7 bases. This CDR3 spans 14 amino acids. Germline V gene lookup returns CDR1 SGDLS and CDR2 YYNGEE. The V gene end was trimmed by 3 bases and the J gene end by 6 bases; junction bases not matched to a gene: 6. CDR3 sequence (DNA): TGTGCCAGCAGCGGCGGGAGATTTACCAATGAGCAGTTCTTC. Translated, it gives CASSGGRFTNEQFF.

The V gene is TRBV5-4, the J gene TRBJ2-2; 10 nucleotides match TRBD1. CDR1 and CDR2 from the germline V gene are SGHNT and YYREEE (reference sequence). There are 16 residues in the CDR3. Losses at the gene ends were 1 base for V and 4 bases for J; bases not matched to a gene: 4. CDR3: CASSLYRTGGTGELFF. The CDR3 nucleotides are TGTGCCAGCAGCTTGTATAGGACAGGGGGCACCGGGGAGCTGTTTTTT.

This CDR3 is CASSDAKRGWGTDTQYF. CDR3 DNA sequence: TGCGCCAGCAGCGACGCGAAAAGGGGGTGGGGCACAGATACGCAGTATTTT. This rearrangement joins TRBV4-1 to TRBJ2-3; D might be TRBD1 (6 bases). From germline, CDR1 is MGHRA and CDR2 YSYEKL. Trimming left V 5 bases short and J 1 base short, with 19 bases between. The CDR3 covers 17 residues.

The chain carries TRBV7-9 and TRBJ2-3, with D maybe TRBD2 (6 bases). V was pared by 4 bases and J by 9 bases, with 8 bases between. This CDR3 is 11 amino acids long. CDR1 is SEHNR, CDR2 FQNEAQ, per germline (reference sequence). The CDR3 sequence is CASSSGGTQYF. The CDR3 bases are TGTGCCAGCAGCTCCGGAGGGACGCAGTATTTT.